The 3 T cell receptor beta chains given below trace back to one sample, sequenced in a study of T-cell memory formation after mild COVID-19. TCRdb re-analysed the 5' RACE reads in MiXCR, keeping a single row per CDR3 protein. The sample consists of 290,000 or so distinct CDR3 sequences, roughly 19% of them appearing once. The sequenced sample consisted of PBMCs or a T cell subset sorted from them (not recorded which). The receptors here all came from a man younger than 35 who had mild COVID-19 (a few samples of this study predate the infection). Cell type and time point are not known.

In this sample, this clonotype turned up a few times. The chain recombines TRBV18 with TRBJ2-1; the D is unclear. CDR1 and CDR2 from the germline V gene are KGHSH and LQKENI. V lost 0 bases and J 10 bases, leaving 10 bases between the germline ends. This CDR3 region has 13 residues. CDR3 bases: TGTGCCAGCTCACCACCCGATCTTGCCGAGCAGTTCTTC. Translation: CASSPPDLAEQFF.

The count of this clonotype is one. This CDR3 is CASSLAGEDNEQFF. The CDR3, as DNA: TGTGCCAGCAGTTTAGCGGGGGAGGACAATGAGCAGTTCTTC. V usage is TRBV12-3 or TRBV12-4 and J usage is TRBJ2-1, with D possibly matching TRBD2 (6 bases). The CDR3 runs 14 residues. Trimming took 0 bases from V and 5 from J, leaving 8 bases between them.

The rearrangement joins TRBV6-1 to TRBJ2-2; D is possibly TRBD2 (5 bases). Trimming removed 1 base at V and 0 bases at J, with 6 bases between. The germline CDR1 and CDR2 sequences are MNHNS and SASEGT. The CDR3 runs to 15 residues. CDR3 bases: TGTGCCAGCAGTGAAGAACTAGCGAACACCGGGGAGCTGTTTTTT. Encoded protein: CASSEELANTGELFF.